This T cell receptor (beta chain) was sequenced during a study of glioma-infiltrating T cells (dated by TCRdb to 2016 to 2017). For context, the study as a whole: TCR alpha- and beta-chain repertoires were sequenced from glioma tissue, non-neoplastic brain tissue and matched peripheral blood mononuclear cells. To measure how far tissue and blood T-cell populations diverged, each tissue-infiltrating repertoire was compared against the peripheral blood repertoire of the same patient. The paired cohort comprised three low-grade glioma patients, 8 or 9 primary glioblastoma patients and three non-glioma patients contributing non-neoplastic brain tissue.

The iRepertoire nested amplicon-rescue multiplex PCR (arm-PCR) platform was used to amplify TCR alpha and beta CDR3 regions from RNA. The input for one-step reverse transcription and amplification was roughly 95-450 ng of either tissue mRNA or PBMC total RNA. After bead purification, a secondary multiplex PCR added Illumina adapters, and libraries were gel-purified between 200 and 400 bp. Demultiplexing relied on internal 6-nucleotide barcodes carried by the libraries. The libraries were sequenced on an Illumina MiSeq using 2x220 or 2x250 nucleotide paired-end reads. The authors' pipeline ran thus. Paired reads were merged using FLASH 1.2.11 and aligned with BWA-MEM to the GRCh37 human genome, and TRA and TRB reads were then extracted. V and J assignment used an IMGT-derived reference of cassette sequences and CDR3 motifs that included pseudogenes. Reads were translated in three frames, and productive CDR3s were defined by a C…FGXG motif without stop codons. Clonotypes were defined as unique combinations of V-J cassette pair and CDR3 amino acid sequence. Reads were filtered by Hamming distance, with the threshold set by the sequence error rate of each sample in mapped regions. TCRdb trimmed the raw reads at Q25, called clones with MiXCR and kept productive beta chains. Rows with a matching CDR3 protein are joined into one entry that keeps the most common DNA and genes. Clone size and V and J calls follow TCRdb, not the original study. This sample holds some 150,000 distinct CDR3 sequences; approximately 39% were observed only once. Over 15% of the sample belongs to the ten largest clones.

With regard to this clonotype: Its binding antigen is unknown. No much larger clone exists at a distance of one base, and base qualities are not known.

Spanning cysteine to phenylalanine, the CDR3 consists of 14 amino acids. CDR3 DNA is the only sequence kept; it has 42 bases, read in frame from the first base. The germline V gene specifies MDHEN as CDR1 and SYDVKM as CDR2. The junction shows trimming of 3 bases on V and 5 bases on J, plus 13 bases between the germline ends. The investigation overall reported the following: VJ-independent divergence between tissue and blood was found to be below expectation in non-neoplastic patients but above expectation in all gliomas, particularly low-grade gliomas. Group comparisons were based on small numbers of patients: three non-neoplastic, three low-grade glioma and eight glioblastoma patients. Very few CDR3 sequences were shared between tissue and blood, attributed to high CDR3 diversity and limited sampling.

Material for sequencing was glioma tissue, nonneoplastic brain tissue, or PBMCs (not recorded which). The clonotype was recovered from a human donor with low-grade glioma or glioblastoma, undergoing nonglioma brain surgery, or in good health (not recorded which). The sequence is built from TRBV28 and TRBJ2-5; TRBD2 is possibly the D segment (5 matching bases). The CDR3 sequence is CASSFIGKGETQYF. The sequenced DNA: TGTGCCAGCAGTTTCATCGGGAAAGGGGAGACCCAGTACTTC. With the portions outside the CDR3 filled from the reference TRBV28 and TRBJ2-5 genes, the complete variable region becomes DVKVTQSSRYLVKRTGEKVFLECVQDMDHENMFWYRQDPGLGLRLIYFSYDVKMKEKGDIPEGYSVSREKKERFSLILESASTNQTSMYLCASSFIGKGETQYFGPGTRLLVL.